These 8 T cell receptor beta chains were sequenced from one sample in a study of response to subunit inactivated influenza vaccine. MiXCR, applied by TCRdb to the RT-PCR reads, yields one record per CDR3 protein. The sample records a few hundred thousand distinct CDR3 sequences, 11% to 15% being singletons. The source material was PBMCs from blood, sampled 11 to 12 days after vaccination. The receptors here all came from a man in his fifties or sixties who received an inactivated influenza vaccine.

This clonotype was picked up a small number of times. V gene TRBV29-1 combines with J gene TRBJ2-4; either TRBD1 or TRBD2 may supply D (6 bases each). CDR1 is SQVTM and CDR2 is ANQGSEA in the germline V gene. CDR3 length: 13 residues. Trimming removed 7 bases at V and 15 bases at J, with 25 bases between. The CDR3 sequence is CSAEGRGDRRAYF. Written as DNA, the CDR3 is TGCAGCGCTGAGGGTAGGGGGGATCGGCGGGCGTACTTC.

The CDR3: CASSQAPGLVAYEQYF. The CDR3, as DNA: TGTGCCAGCAGCCAAGCCCCGGGACTAGTTGCCTACGAGCAGTACTTC. The chain uses TRBV3-1 and TRBJ2-7, with 8 bases that match TRBD2. The germline gives CDR1 LGHDT, CDR2 YNNKEL (reference sequence). V was clipped by 1 base and J by 2 bases; unmatched bases: 7. This CDR3 has 16 amino acids.

The chain carries TRBV20-1 and TRBJ1-2; a possible D gene is TRBD1 (6 bases). Deletions cut 6 bases from V and 6 bases from J, with 20 bases between. This CDR3 region has 14 residues. The germline V gene has CDR1 DFQATT and CDR2 SNEGSKA (reference sequence). CDR3 in amino acids: CSAGGGTGNHGYTF. The CDR3 bases are TGCAGTGCGGGAGGGGGAACAGGGAATCATGGCTACACCTTC.

As DNA, the CDR3 is TGTGCCAGCAGTACTGTTGTTGGGGAGACCCAGTACTTC. It codes for CASSTVVGETQYF. V and J are TRBV28 and TRBJ2-5; no firm D call. The CDR3 is 13 residues long. Germline CDR1 is MDHEN and CDR2 is SYDVKM. V shed 5 bases and J shed 5 bases, with 12 bases lying between them. The whole variable domain, remainder taken from reference TRBV28 and TRBJ2-5, is DVKVTQSSRYLVKRTGEKVFLECVQDMDHENMFWYRQDPGLGLRLIYFSYDVKMKEKGDIPEGYSVSREKKERFSLILESASTNQTSMYLCASSTVVGETQYFGPGTRLLVL.

The J gene is TRBJ1-2, the V gene TRBV4-3; D unresolved. Germline V CDR1 and CDR2: LGHNA, YSLEER. Trimming stripped 4 bases from V and 4 bases from J, with 28 bases between. This CDR3 is 19 amino acids long. The CDR3 sequence: CASSLSAHSPSSRTYGYTF. The CDR3, as DNA: TGCGCCAGCAGCCTCAGCGCCCACTCGCCTAGCAGCCGAACCTATGGCTACACCTTC.

The chain has TRBV3-1 and TRBJ2-1; D not certain. The CDR3 runs 13 residues. Germline CDR1 reads LGHDT; CDR2 reads YNNKEL (reference sequence). V was shortened by 5 bases and J by 12 bases, with 17 bases between the two germline ends. CDR3 nucleotide sequence: TGTGCCAGCAGCTCAACCCCGCTTCCCTCGCAGTTCTTC. It yields the protein CASSSTPLPSQFF.

The chain carries TRBV30 and TRBJ2-3; 10 positions match TRBD1. The germline V gene has CDR1 GTSNPN and CDR2 SVGIG (reference sequence). The CDR3 is 13 amino acids. V lost 6 bases to trimming and J lost 8 bases; unmatched junction nucleotides: 8. CDR3 nucleotides: TGTGCCTGTACCTCCGGGACAGGGGTTACGCAGTATTTT. As protein: CACTSGTGVTQYF.

Concerning this clonotype: Relative to the germline gene, one junction end is altered; a read error may explain this. This chain connects TRBV7-2 to TRBJ1-4; D gene uncertain. Germline V CDR1 and CDR2: SGHTA, FQGNSA. There are 16 residues in the CDR3. The CDR3 region has the DNA TGTGCCAGCAGCTTATTTCCAGGCGGAACTAATGGAAAACTGTTTTTT. As protein: CASSLFPGGTNGKLFF.